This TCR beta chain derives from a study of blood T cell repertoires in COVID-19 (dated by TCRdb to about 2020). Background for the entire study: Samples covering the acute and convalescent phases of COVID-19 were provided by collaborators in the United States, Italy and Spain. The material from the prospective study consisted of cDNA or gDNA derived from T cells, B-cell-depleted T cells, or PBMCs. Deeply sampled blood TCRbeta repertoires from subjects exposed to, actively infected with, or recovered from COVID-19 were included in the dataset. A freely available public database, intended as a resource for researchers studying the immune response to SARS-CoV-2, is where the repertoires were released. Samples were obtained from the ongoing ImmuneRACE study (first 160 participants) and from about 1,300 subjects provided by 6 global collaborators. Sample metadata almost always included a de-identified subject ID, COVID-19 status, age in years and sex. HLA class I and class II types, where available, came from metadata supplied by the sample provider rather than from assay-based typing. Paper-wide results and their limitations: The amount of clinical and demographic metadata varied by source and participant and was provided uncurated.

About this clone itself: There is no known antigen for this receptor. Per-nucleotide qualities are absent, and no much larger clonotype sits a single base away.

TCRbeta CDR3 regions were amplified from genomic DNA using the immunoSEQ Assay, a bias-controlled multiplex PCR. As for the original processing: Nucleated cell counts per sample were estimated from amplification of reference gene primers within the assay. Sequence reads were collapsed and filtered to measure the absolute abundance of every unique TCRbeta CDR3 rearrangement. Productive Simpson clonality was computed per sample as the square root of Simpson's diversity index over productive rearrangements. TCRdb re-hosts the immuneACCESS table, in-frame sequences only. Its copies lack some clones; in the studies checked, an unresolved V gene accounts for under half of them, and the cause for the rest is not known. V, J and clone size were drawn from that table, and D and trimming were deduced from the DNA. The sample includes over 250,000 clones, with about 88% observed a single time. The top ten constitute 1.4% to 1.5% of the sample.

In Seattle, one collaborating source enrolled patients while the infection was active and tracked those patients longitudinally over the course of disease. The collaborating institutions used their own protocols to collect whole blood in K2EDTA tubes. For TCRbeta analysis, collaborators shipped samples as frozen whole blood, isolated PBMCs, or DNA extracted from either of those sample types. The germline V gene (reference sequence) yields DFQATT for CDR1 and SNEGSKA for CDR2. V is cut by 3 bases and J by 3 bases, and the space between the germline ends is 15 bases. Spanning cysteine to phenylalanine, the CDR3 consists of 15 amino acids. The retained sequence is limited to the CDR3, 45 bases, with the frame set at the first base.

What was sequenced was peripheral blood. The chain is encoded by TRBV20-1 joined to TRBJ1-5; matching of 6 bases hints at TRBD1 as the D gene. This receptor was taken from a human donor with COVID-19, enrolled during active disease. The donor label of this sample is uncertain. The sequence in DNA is TGCAGTGCTAGTACGGACAGCACCTACAATCAGCCCCAGCATTTT. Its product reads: CSASTDSTYNQPQHF.